Listed below are T cell receptor beta chains from one sample, sequenced in a study of blood T cell repertoires in COVID-19. Only in-frame clones appear in the TCRdb table, and some are missing; sequencing was by immunoSEQ multiplex PCR. The table shows about 190,000 clones, with around four fifths occurring only once. Specimen: peripheral blood. The receptor set was obtained from a human donor in a cohort sampled during active COVID-19. The CDR3 runs from the conserved cysteine through the conserved F or W.

J | V | CDR3
TRBJ2-5 | TRBV7-9 | CASSFDRPETQYF
TRBJ1-5 | TRBV2 | CASREDGGNQPQHF
TRBJ1-3 | TRBV2 | CASTLGGRVGNTIYF
TRBJ2-1 | TRBV3-1/TRBV3-2 | CASSQSGAFPNEQFF
TRBJ2-5 | TRBV28 | CASSTPSLGSVQETQYF
TRBJ2-2 | TRBV7-3 | CASSSQGGGTGELFF
TRBJ2-5 | TRBV7-6 | CASSTRPRGEGTQYF
TRBJ1-2 | TRBV3-1/TRBV3-2 | CASSQRWGPYYGYTF
TRBJ2-3 | TRBV7-9 | CASSLTAPGMGTQYF
TRBJ2-1 | TRBV6-5 | CASNILRRENNEQFF
TRBJ2-1 | TRBV19 | CASGTTGGYNEQFF
TRBJ1-3 | TRBV6-1 | CASSERDRGLPGNTIYF
TRBJ2-5 | TRBV5-1 | CASSLGLPETQYF
TRBJ2-4 | TRBV5-1 | CASSLGQEGDIQYF
TRBJ2-7 | TRBV23-1 | CASRRTGENYEQYF
TRBJ1-6 | TRBV6-6 | CASSPGGVNSPLHF
TRBJ2-7 | TRBV27 | CASSFSAGAPYEQYF
TRBJ1-5 | TRBV27 | CASSLGGFQPQHF
TRBJ1-6 | TRBV18 | CASSPNPTGASPLHF
TRBJ2-7 | TRBV19 | CASSRGTSGTYEQYF
TRBJ2-3 | TRBV9 | CASSARTGASTDTQYF
TRBJ1-4 | TRBV2 | CASSGEGWGGFATNEKLFF
TRBJ2-2 | TRBV2 | CASSEQGTGELFF
TRBJ2-3 | TRBV5-6 | CASSFFQPETDTQYF
TRBJ1-3 | TRBV5-8 | CASSLGTGSSGNTIYF
TRBJ2-4 | TRBV10-2 | CATRGTSGMAKNIQYF
TRBJ2-5 | TRBV6-5 | CASRRAANQETQYF
TRBJ2-7 | TRBV2 | CASKGEFDEQYF
TRBJ1-5 | TRBV7-2 | CASSRGQGNQPQHF
TRBJ1-1 | TRBV6-5 | CASSYRRENTEAFF
TRBJ1-2 | TRBV19 | CASSIADTAKRGYTF
TRBJ2-5 | TRBV24-1 | CATSDSGGGETQYF
TRBJ1-2 | TRBV5-6 | CASSSRGGWQGTSYGYTF
TRBJ2-2 | TRBV30 | CAWSPTPGNTGELFF
TRBJ1-4 | TRBV6-5 | CASSYSRATEKLFF
TRBJ1-2 | TRBV15 | CATSLRDRAFGYTF
TRBJ2-5 | TRBV5-1 | CASSSRQGGDQETQYF
TRBJ2-1 | TRBV6-4 | CASSDAPSGRFNEQFF
TRBJ2-2 | TRBV5-1 | CASSRTSGKDGELFF
TRBJ1-2 | TRBV6-6 | CASSLGALAGYTF
TRBJ1-1 | TRBV2 | CASRDRDLNTEAFF
TRBJ2-2 | TRBV10-3 | CAISGRTGDSGELFF
TRBJ1-2 | TRBV6-5 | CASSSRGLGGYTF
TRBJ2-3 | TRBV6-5 | CASSYWGPLDTQYF
TRBJ1-2 | TRBV7-8 | CASSLQGSYGYTF
TRBJ2-2 | TRBV19 | CASGDSLNTGELFF
TRBJ1-2 | TRBV18 | CASSPNTGGANYGYTF
TRBJ1-1 | TRBV4-1 | CASSQVGDAGTEAFF
TRBJ2-3 | TRBV4-2 | CASSAGPATGGSGTDTQYF
TRBJ1-4 | TRBV2 | CASLYGDATNEKLFF
TRBJ1-2 | TRBV29-1 | CSVDRSGTGGLYGYTF
TRBJ1-5 | TRBV6-6 | CASSPLGGAQPQHF
TRBJ2-7 | TRBV5-4 | CASSSGTASYYEQYF
TRBJ2-7 | TRBV11-2 | CASSLDRAGGGHEQYF
TRBJ1-5 | TRBV5-5 | CASTLWVGDNQPQHF